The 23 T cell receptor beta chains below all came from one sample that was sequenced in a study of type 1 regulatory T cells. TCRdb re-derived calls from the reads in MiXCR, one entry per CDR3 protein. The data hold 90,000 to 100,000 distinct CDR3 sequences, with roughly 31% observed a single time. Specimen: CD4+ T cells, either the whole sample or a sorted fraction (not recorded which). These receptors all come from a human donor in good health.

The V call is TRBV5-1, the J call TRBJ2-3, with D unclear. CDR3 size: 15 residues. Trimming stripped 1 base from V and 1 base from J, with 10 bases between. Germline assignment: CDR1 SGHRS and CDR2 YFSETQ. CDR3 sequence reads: CASSLRSVGTDTQYF. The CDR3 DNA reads TGCGCCAGCAGCTTGCGAAGCGTAGGCACAGATACGCAGTATTTT.

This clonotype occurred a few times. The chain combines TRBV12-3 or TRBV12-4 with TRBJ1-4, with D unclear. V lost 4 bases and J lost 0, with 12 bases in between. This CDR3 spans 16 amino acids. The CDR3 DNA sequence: TGTGCCAGCAGTTACGGCTCGGTTCCAACTAATGAAAAACTGTTTTTT. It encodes CASSYGSVPTNEKLFF.

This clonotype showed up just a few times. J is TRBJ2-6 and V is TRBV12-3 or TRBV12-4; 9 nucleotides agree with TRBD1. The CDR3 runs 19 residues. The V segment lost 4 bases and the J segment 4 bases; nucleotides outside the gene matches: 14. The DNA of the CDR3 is TGTGCCAGCAGTTCATGGGACAGGGTCGGTGGCGGGGGGGCCAACGTCCTGACTTTC. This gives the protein CASSSWDRVGGGGANVLTF.

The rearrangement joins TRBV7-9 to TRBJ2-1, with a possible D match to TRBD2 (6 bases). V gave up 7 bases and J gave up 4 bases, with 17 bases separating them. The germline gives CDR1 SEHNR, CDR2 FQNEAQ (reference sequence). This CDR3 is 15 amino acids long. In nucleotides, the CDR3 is TGTGCCAGCAATCTACCTGGAGGGAGGTACAATGAGCAGTTCTTC. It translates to CASNLPGGRYNEQFF.

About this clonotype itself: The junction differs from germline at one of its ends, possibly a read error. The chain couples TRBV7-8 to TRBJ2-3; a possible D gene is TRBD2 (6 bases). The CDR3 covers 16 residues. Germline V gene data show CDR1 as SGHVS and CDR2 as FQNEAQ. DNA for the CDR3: TGTGCCAGCAGCATTAGGGCGGTCACTAGCAAAGATACGCAGTATTTT. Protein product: CASSIRAVTSKDTQYF. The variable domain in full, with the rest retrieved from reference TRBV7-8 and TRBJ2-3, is GAGVSQSPRYKVAKRGQDVALRCDPISGHVSLFWYQQALGQGPEFLTYFQNEAQLDKSGLPSDRFFAERPEGSVSTLKIQRTQQEDSAVYLCASSIRAVTSKDTQYFGPGTRLTVL.

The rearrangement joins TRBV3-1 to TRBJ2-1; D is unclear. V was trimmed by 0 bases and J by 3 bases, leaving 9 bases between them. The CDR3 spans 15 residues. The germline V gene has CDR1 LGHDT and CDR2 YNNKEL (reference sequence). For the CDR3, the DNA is TGTGCCAGCAGCCAAGATCTGAATGGCTACAATGAGCAGTTCTTC. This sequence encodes CASSQDLNGYNEQFF.

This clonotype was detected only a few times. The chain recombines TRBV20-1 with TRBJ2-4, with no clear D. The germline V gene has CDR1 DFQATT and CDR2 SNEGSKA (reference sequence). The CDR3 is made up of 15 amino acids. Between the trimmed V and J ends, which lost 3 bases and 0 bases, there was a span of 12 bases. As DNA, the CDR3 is TGCAGTGCTAGGATGGGTCAGCTAGCCAAAAACATTCAGTACTTC. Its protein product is CSARMGQLAKNIQYF.

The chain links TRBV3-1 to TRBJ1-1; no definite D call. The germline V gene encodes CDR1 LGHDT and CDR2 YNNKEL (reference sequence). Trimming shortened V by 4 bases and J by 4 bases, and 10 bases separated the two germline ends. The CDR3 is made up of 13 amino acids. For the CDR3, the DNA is TGTGCCAGCAGCCTAAAGGCAGGCACTGAAGCTTTCTTT. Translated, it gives CASSLKAGTEAFF. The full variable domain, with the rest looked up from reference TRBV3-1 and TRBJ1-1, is DTAVSQTPKYLVTQMGNDKSIKCEQNLGHDTMYWYKQDSKKFLKIMFSYNNKELIINETVPNRFSPKSPDKAHLNLHINSLELGDSAVYFCASSLKAGTEAFFGQGTRLTVV.

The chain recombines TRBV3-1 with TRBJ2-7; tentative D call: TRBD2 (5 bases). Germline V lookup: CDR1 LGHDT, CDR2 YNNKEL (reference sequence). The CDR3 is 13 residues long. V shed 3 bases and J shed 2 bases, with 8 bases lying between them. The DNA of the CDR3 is TGTGCCAGCAGCCAGAGGGTAGCCTACGAGCAGTACTTC. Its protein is CASSQRVAYEQYF.

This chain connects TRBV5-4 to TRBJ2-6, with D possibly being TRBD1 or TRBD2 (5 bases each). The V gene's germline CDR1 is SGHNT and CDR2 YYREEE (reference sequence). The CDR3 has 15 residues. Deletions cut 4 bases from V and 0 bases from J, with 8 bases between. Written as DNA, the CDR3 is TGTGCCAGCAGCAGGGACCACTCTGGGGCCAACGTCCTGACTTTC. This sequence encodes CASSRDHSGANVLTF.

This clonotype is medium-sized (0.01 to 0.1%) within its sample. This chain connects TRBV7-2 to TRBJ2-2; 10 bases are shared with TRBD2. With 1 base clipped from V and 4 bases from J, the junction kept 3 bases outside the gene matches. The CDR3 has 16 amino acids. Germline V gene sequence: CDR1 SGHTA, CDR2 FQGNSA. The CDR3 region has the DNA TGTGCCAGCAGCTTAGAGCTAGCGGGAGCCACCGGGGAGCTGTTTTTT. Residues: CASSLELAGATGELFF.

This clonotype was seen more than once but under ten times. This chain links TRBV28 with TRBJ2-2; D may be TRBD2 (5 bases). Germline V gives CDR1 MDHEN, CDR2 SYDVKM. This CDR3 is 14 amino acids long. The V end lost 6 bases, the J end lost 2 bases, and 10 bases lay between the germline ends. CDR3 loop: CASRLSGNTGELFF. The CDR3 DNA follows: TGTGCCAGCAGATTGAGCGGAAACACCGGGGAGCTGTTTTTT.

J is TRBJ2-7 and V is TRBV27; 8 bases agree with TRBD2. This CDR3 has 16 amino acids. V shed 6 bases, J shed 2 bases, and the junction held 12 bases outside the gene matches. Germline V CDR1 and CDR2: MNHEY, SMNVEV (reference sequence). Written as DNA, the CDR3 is TGTGCCAGCAGGCGTGGTGGGGTAGCGGGGCCCTACGAGCAGTACTTC. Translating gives CASRRGGVAGPYEQYF.

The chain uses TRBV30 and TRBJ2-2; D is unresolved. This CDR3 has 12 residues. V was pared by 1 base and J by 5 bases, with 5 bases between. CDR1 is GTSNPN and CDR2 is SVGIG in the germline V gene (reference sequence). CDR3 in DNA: TGTGCCTGGAGTGATTCTACCGGGGAGCTGTTTTTT. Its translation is CAWSDSTGELFF.

CDR3 protein: CASRDWMTNQPQHF. The CDR3 DNA is TGTGCCAGTCGGGACTGGATGACTAATCAGCCCCAGCATTTT. The chain links TRBV19 to TRBJ1-5, with D perhaps matching TRBD1 (5 bases). V lost 8 bases and J lost 4, with 15 bases in between. The CDR3 totals 14 residues. The germline gives CDR1 LNHDA, CDR2 SQIVND (reference sequence).

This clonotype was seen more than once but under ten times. The CDR3 loop is CASSYQGAGANVLTF. The CDR3 bases are TGTGCCAGCAGTTACCAAGGGGCTGGGGCCAACGTCCTGACTTTC. This sequence joins TRBV6-5 and TRBJ2-6; a weak D match, TRBD1 (5 bases). Trimming removed 2 bases from V and 2 bases from J, with 7 bases in between. The CDR3 contains 15 residues. From germline, CDR1 is MNHEY and CDR2 SVGAGI.

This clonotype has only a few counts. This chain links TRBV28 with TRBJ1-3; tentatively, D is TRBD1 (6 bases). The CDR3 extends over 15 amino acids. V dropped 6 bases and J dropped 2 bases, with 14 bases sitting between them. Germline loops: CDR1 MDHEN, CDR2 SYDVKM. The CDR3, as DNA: TGTGCCAGCAGAAGGCAGGGGCAGGCTGGAAACACCATATATTTT. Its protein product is CASRRQGQAGNTIYF.

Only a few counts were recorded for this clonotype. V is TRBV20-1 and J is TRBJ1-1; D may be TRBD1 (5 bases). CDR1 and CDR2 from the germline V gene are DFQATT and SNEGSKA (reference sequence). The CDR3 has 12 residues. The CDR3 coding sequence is TGCAGCGTAGGGCAGGGTGACACTGAAGCTTTCTTT. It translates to CSVGQGDTEAFF.

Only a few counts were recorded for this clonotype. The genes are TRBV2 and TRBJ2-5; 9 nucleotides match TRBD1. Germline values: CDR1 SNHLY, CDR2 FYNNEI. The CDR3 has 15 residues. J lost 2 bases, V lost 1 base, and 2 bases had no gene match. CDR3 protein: CASSEDRGQQETQYF. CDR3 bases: TGTGCCAGCAGTGAAGACAGGGGGCAGCAAGAGACCCAGTACTTC.

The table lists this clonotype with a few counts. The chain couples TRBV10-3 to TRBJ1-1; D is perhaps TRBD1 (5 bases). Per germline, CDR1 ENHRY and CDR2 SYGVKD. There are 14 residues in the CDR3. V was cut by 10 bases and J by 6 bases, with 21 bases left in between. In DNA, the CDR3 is TGTGCCACCCGAACAAAGGGGATCGTTCCTGAAGCTTTCTTT. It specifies CATRTKGIVPEAFF.

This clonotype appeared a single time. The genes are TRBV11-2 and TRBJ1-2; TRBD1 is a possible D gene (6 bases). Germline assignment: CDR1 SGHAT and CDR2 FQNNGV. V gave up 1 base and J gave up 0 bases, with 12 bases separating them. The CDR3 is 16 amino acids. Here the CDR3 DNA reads TGTGCCAGCAGCTTAGTGCGGCAGGGGTCTAACTATGGCTACACCTTC. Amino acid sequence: CASSLVRQGSNYGYTF.

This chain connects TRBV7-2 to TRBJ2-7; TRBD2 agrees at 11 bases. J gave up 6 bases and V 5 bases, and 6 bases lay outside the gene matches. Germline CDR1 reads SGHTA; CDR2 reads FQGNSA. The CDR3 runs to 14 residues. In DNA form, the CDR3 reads TGTGCCAGCAGCAATAGCGGGAGGGCTGTCGAGCAGTACTTC. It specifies CASSNSGRAVEQYF.

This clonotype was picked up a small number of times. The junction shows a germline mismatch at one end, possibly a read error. Here the CDR3 DNA reads TGTGCCAGCAGTTTTGTGCGGGCCCTGTACCAGGAGACCCAGTACTTC. Translation: CASSFVRALYQETQYF. The rearrangement joins TRBV28 to TRBJ2-5; weak D call: TRBD2 (5 bases). Germline loops: CDR1 MDHEN, CDR2 SYDVKM. This CDR3 spans 16 amino acids.